This record covers a single T cell receptor (beta chain). Its antigen is unknown. The data were obtained in a study of CD8 T cells in ankylosing spondylitis. V was cut by 4 bases and J by 0 bases, with 20 bases left in between. The length of the CDR3 is 18 residues. Germline CDR1 is LGHNA and CDR2 is YNFKEQ. Study observations and caveats: The authors reported significant enrichment of disease-linked clones in matched ankylosing spondylitis synovial fluid.

One entry per CDR3 protein results from TCRdb running MiXCR on the 5' RACE reads. The sample has about 100,000 distinct CDR3 sequences; roughly 10% are singletons. The V and J genes are TRBV4-2 and TRBJ2-3; perhaps TRBD1 as D (6 bases). Source material: blood, either unsorted or a sorted T cell fraction (not recorded which). This clonotype was obtained from a male donor with ankylosing spondylitis or in good health (not recorded which). CDR3 region: CASSPPSTGPASTDTQYF. DNA for the CDR3: TGTGCCAGCAGCCCCCCCTCGACAGGCCCCGCTAGCACAGATACGCAGTATTTT.